This T cell receptor (beta chain) appears in the sequencing data of a study of cytomegalovirus exposure and HLA in healthy donors. Points from the study as a whole: In vitro data verified a few CMV-associated chains as specific for CMV antigens. The study flagged about 150 TCR beta chains as cytomegalovirus-associated. Cytomegalovirus status, reportedly, was diagnosed with high specificity and sensitivity by the classifier. There were some public TCRs occurring in many donors, but most TCR sequences were rare.

The CDR3 runs to 15 residues. With 4 bases removed from V and 8 bases from J, the gap between germline ends came to 15 bases. The germline CDR1 and CDR2 sequences are SEHNR and FQNEAQ (reference sequence). Here immunoSEQ multiplex PCR was the method, and the copy in TCRdb shows in-frame clones only, minus some. Of 250,000 to 350,000 clones listed, around 90% were seen once; the top ten hold roughly 0.96%. Details on this clone: Its antigen is not known.

V gene TRBV7-9 combines with J gene TRBJ1-6; D unclear. The sample comprised PBMCs. The sequence came from a young man in good health and CMV-seronegative. CDR3 DNA: TGTGCCAGCAGCTCGGAAGGACTGAGGGATTCACCCCTCCACTTT. It yields the protein CASSSEGLRDSPLHF.